Listed below are T cell receptor beta chains from one sample, sequenced in a study of control samples from healthy donors and cancer patients. Here immunoSEQ multiplex PCR was the method, and the copy in TCRdb shows in-frame clones only, minus some. The profile shows around 110,000 clones, approximately 90% of them singletons. The sample consisted of blood. Receptor source: a woman aged 70-85 years in good health. The conserved cysteine and the conserved F or W are not part of the CDR3 here. Only part of the rows carry a size: once, few, many, or a class if the clone is expanded.

abundance	v_gene	j_gene	CDR3aa
.	TRBV5-1	TRBJ1-4	ASSLRSGGRNEKLF
.	TRBV5-1	TRBJ2-1	ASSLGSGGASDEQF
.	TRBV3-1/TRBV3-2	TRBJ1-1	ASSLDRGPEAF
once	TRBV4-2	TRBJ2-5	ASSQDPGGGGETQY
.	TRBV7-2	TRBJ1-1	ASSPRSLRFMNTEAF
.	TRBV2	TRBJ2-3	ASSEAYGGGGADTQY
few	TRBV5-8	TRBJ2-5	ASSAWAAPYTQY
.	TRBV5-5	TRBJ1-2	ASSPSYYGYT
.	TRBV10-3	TRBJ1-1	AIRWGNRENTEAF
.	TRBV5-6	TRBJ2-7	ASSRGQGASYEQY
.	TRBV5-1	TRBJ2-2	ASSLVIPGQGNTGELF
.	TRBV19	TRBJ2-2	ASSIGQGNTGELF
.	TRBV5-1	TRBJ1-2	ASSLEGRFYGYT
.	TRBV5-5	TRBJ1-1	ASSDPTGRLTTEAF
.	TRBV20-1	TRBJ1-1	SAAQGNEAF
once	TRBV3-1/TRBV3-2	TRBJ2-5	ASSQGTGRKETQY
few	TRBV3-1/TRBV3-2	TRBJ1-5	ASSQVAGRQPQH
.	TRBV9	TRBJ1-6	ATTTGVNSPLH
.	TRBV6-6	TRBJ2-3	ASSLPQGTDTQY
.	TRBV19	TRBJ2-5	ASSPSGGGQETQY
.	TRBV27	TRBJ2-2	ASSSHGGPQGELF
.	TRBV7-2	TRBJ2-1	AIGRSSYNEQF
.	TRBV3-1/TRBV3-2	TRBJ2-1	ASSPGLAGEDEQF
.	TRBV2	TRBJ1-1	ASSEGGEAF
.	TRBV6-1	TRBJ1-6	ASSEAGGLGSPLH
.	TRBV4-1	TRBJ1-4	ASSQEGWAVGYEKLF
.	TRBV12-3/TRBV12-4	TRBJ2-4	ASSFGGNIQY
.	TRBV7-3	TRBJ2-3	ASSSLSSGGAGTQY
.	TRBV2	TRBJ1-4	ASTGTGNEKLF
.	TRBV6-5	TRBJ1-1	ASRFQSGGIAF
.	TRBV7-6	TRBJ1-4	ASSYIGITNEKLF
.	TRBV10-3	TRBJ2-7	AISEPGTATYEQY
.	TRBV18	TRBJ2-5	ASSPRGADPYQY
few	TRBV21-1	TRBJ2-7	ASSNLPDRGRDEQY
.	TRBV19	TRBJ1-5	ASSPFRDRGRYSNQPQH
.	TRBV6-5	TRBJ2-7	ASRAPGASYYEQY
.	TRBV4-1	TRBJ1-3	ASSPQGTSIFVDTIY
.	TRBV6-5	TRBJ2-5	ASSYLGQETQY
.	TRBV7-9	TRBJ2-3	ASSFLAGGADTQY
once	TRBV7-2	TRBJ1-5	ASSPSPGQSGNQPQH
.	TRBV5-5	TRBJ1-6	ASSHGLDNSPLH
.	TRBV29-1	TRBJ2-6	SVEGSGANVLT
.	TRBV5-4	TRBJ2-7	ASSPGLAGGSSSYEQY
.	TRBV19	TRBJ1-2	ASSPGRANYGYT
.	TRBV19	TRBJ1-1	ASWTGRTEAF
.	TRBV24-1	TRBJ2-3	ATSDSPGLINTDTQY
.	TRBV5-1	TRBJ1-2	ASSLAQFYGYT
.	TRBV18	TRBJ1-2	ASSTQAPPGFGGYT
.	TRBV18	TRBJ2-3	ASSPSRDTQY